Listed here are 7 T cell receptor beta chains from one sample, sequenced in a study of T cell responses to AZD1222 COVID-19 vaccine. Sequenced by immunoSEQ multiplex PCR; TCRdb stores in-frame clones only, minus some. The data contain fewer than 200,000 clones, 85% to 90% of them seen just once; the ten biggest clones take up 1.5% to 2%. The sample consisted of peripheral blood, taken on day 0 of AZD1222 vaccination. The receptors shown here come from an adult in good health.

The V and J genes are TRBV7-2 and TRBJ2-3, with D perhaps TRBD2 (5 bases). Germline loops: CDR1 SGHTA, CDR2 FQGNSA. Trimming stripped 5 bases from V and 8 bases from J, with 8 bases between. This CDR3 is 11 amino acids long. The CDR3 spells CASSQTSTQYF. In nucleotides, the CDR3 is TGTGCCAGCAGCCAAACTAGTACGCAGTATTTT.

The chain has TRBV2 and TRBJ1-2, with D perhaps matching TRBD1 (6 bases). Germline V gives CDR1 SNHLY, CDR2 FYNNEI. V dropped 3 bases and J dropped 7 bases, with 12 bases sitting between them. CDR3 size: 13 residues. Here the CDR3 DNA reads TGTGCCAGCAGTGACCAGGGGATGTTTGGCTACACCTTC. This encodes CASSDQGMFGYTF.

This clone appeared a few times. This chain joins TRBV27 and TRBJ1-6, with a possible D match to TRBD1 (6 bases). V shed 5 bases and J shed 10 bases, with 15 bases lying between them. The germline gives CDR1 MNHEY, CDR2 SMNVEV (reference sequence). This CDR3 region has 14 residues. In DNA, the CDR3 is TGTGCCAGCAGTCGTCCAGGAACAGGGTCACCCCTCCACTTT. Translated: CASSRPGTGSPLHF.

This CDR3 reads CASSKDSSNTEAFF. CDR3 DNA sequence: TGTGCCAGCAGCAAAGACTCAAGCAACACTGAAGCTTTCTTT. The gene calls are TRBV7-8 and TRBJ1-1, with D unresolved. The ends were cut back, 5 bases at V and 2 bases at J, with 12 bases in the middle. From germline, CDR1 is SGHVS and CDR2 FQNEAQ. The CDR3 has 14 amino acids. Combining the CDR3 with reference TRBV7-8 and TRBJ1-1 gives the whole variable domain GAGVSQSPRYKVAKRGQDVALRCDPISGHVSLFWYQQALGQGPEFLTYFQNEAQLDKSGLPSDRFFAERPEGSVSTLKIQRTQQEDSAVYLCASSKDSSNTEAFFGQGTRLTVV.

V usage is TRBV5-1 and J usage is TRBJ1-2; TRBD1 agrees at 10 bases. Germline values: CDR1 SGHRS, CDR2 YFSETQ. The CDR3 is 14 residues long. After removal of 4 bases from V and 8 bases from J, the junction contained 8 bases not matched to a gene. CDR3 loop: CASSPTGGREGYTF. CDR3 nucleotides: TGCGCCAGCAGCCCGACAGGGGGCCGGGAAGGCTACACCTTC. The full variable domain, rest sourced from reference TRBV5-1 and TRBJ1-2, is KAGVTQTPRYLIKTRGQQVTLSCSPISGHRSVSWYQQTPGQGLQFLFEYFSETQRNKGNFPGRFSGRQFSNSRSEMNVSTLELGDSALYLCASSPTGGREGYTFGSGTRLTVV.

The chain couples TRBV24-1 to TRBJ2-5; D is perhaps TRBD2 (6 bases). V lost 4 bases, J lost 1 base, and 12 bases lay in between. The CDR3 sequence is 15 residues long. Germline CDR1 and CDR2: KGHDR and SFDVKD. DNA of the CDR3: TGTGCCACCAGTGAAGCGGGCAGAGCCCAAGAGACCCAGTACTTC. Its protein product is CATSEAGRAQETQYF.

This chain uses TRBV6-5 with TRBJ1-1; perhaps TRBD1 as D (6 bases). V lost 8 bases, J lost 3 bases, and 16 bases lay in between. The germline V gene encodes CDR1 MNHEY and CDR2 SVGAGI. This CDR3 spans 14 amino acids. CDR3 coding DNA: TGTGCCAGCTTTGGGGGGCTAGGGTACACTGAAGCTTTCTTT. Its translation is CASFGGLGYTEAFF.